This T cell receptor beta chain came from a study of cytomegalovirus exposure and HLA in healthy donors. About this clone: The antigen remains undetermined.

Germline CDR1 reads MNHEY; CDR2 reads SVGAGI. Trimming left V 6 bases short and J 6 bases short, with 16 bases between. CDR3 length: 14 amino acids. Unrecorded immune exposure was likely among donors, who were nominally healthy when sampled. Regarding the study as a whole: Later analysis associated a missense DCLRE1C variant with TCR beta V- and J-gene trimming. Analyzed later, association rates of TCRs varied across HLA loci, with DRB1 most and HLA-C fewest. Published work reported that the classifier diagnosed cytomegalovirus status with high specificity and sensitivity.

PCR primers comprised 60 Vbeta and 13 Jbeta primers. Repertoires were generated with immunoSEQ multiplex PCR, while TCRdb's copy carries only in-frame clones and drops some. The sample records roughly 200,000 clones, 70% to 80% being singletons. This clonotype was obtained from a man in his thirties or forties in good health and CMV-seronegative. The chain carries TRBV6-5 and TRBJ2-3, with a possible D match to TRBD1 (6 bases). What was sequenced was PBMCs. The CDR3 DNA sequence: TGTGCCAGCAGCCCCTGGTGGGGACACGATACGCAGTATTTT. Translating gives CASSPWWGHDTQYF.